The rows below give T cell receptor beta chains drawn from one sample of a study of Graves' ophthalmopathy and Graves' hyperthyroidism. A single record per CDR3 protein comes from TCRdb applying MiXCR to the multiplex PCR reads. The table includes 350,000 or so distinct CDR3 sequences, roughly 17% detected once. Input material: peripheral blood. The receptor source for this set is an adult man with Graves' ophthalmopathy. The CDR3 runs from the conserved cysteine through the conserved F or W. The D gene is left open where the match is weak. Clone size is not always given. Where it is, it says once, few, many or a class for expanded clones.

V: TRBV15
D: .
size: many
J: TRBJ1-2
DNA: TGTGCCACCAGCAGAGATCTGGCAGGCGACCTCGACTATGGCTACACCTTC
CDR3: CATSRDLAGDLDYGYTF

V: TRBV9
D: .
size: few
J: TRBJ2-7
DNA: TGTGCCAGCAGCTTTAGACTAGACCCCGGCGAGCAGTACTTC
CDR3: CASSFRLDPGEQYF

V: TRBV29-1
D: .
size: .
J: TRBJ1-2
DNA: TGCAGCGTTGAAAGCCGGATTCTTGCTGGGCCCTTC
CDR3: CSVESRILAGPF

V: TRBV6-5
D: .
size: .
J: TRBJ1-5
DNA: TGTGCCAGCAGTTCAACTTCAGGGCTCAATCAGCCCCAGCATTTT
CDR3: CASSSTSGLNQPQHF

V: TRBV5-1
D: .
size: .
J: TRBJ2-2
DNA: TGCGCCAGCAGCTTTACAGGCGGGCGAGGGGAGCTGTTTTTT
CDR3: CASSFTGGRGELFF

V: TRBV6-5
D: .
size: many
J: TRBJ1-5
DNA: TGTGCCAGCAGGTCGACATCTAGCAATCAGCCCCAGCATTTT
CDR3: CASRSTSSNQPQHF

V: TRBV19
D: .
size: many
J: TRBJ2-7
DNA: TGTGCCAGTAGTACCCGACAGCTAGCCTACGAGCAGTACTTC
CDR3: CASSTRQLAYEQYF

V: TRBV6-1
D: .
size: many
J: TRBJ2-5
DNA: TGTGCCAGCAGTGAAACCAGCGGAAAACAAGAGACCCAGTACTTC
CDR3: CASSETSGKQETQYF

V: TRBV29-1
D: .
size: many
J: TRBJ1-2
DNA: TGCAGCGCCCGAACACAGCCAGGTGGCTACACCTTC
CDR3: CSARTQPGGYTF

V: TRBV7-2
D: TRBD2
size: many
J: TRBJ2-7
DNA: TGTGCCAGCAGCTTATCAGCGGGGGTTGAGCAGTACTTC
CDR3: CASSLSAGVEQYF

V: TRBV7-8
D: TRBD1
size: many
J: TRBJ1-5
DNA: TGTGCCAGCAGCTTTGCGGGACAGACTGGTCAGCCCCAGCATTTT
CDR3: CASSFAGQTGQPQHF

V: TRBV3-1
D: .
size: few
J: TRBJ2-5
DNA: TGTGCCAGCAGCCAAGATGCGGTAACCCCAGAGACCCAGTACTTC
CDR3: CASSQDAVTPETQYF

V: TRBV20-1
D: .
size: many
J: TRBJ1-3
DNA: TGCAGTGCTAGAGATGGTGGGGGGCTGCGGGGCACCATATATTTT
CDR3: CSARDGGGLRGTIYF

V: TRBV6-2/TRBV6-3
D: TRBD2
size: many
J: TRBJ2-7
DNA: TGTGCCAGCAGTTACGGCCTAGCGGGAGCCTCCTACGAGCAGTACTTC
CDR3: CASSYGLAGASYEQYF

V: TRBV11-2
D: .
size: many
J: TRBJ2-7
DNA: TGTGCCAGCAGCCCGACTGGAACCGTCGAGCAGTACTTC
CDR3: CASSPTGTVEQYF

V: TRBV28
D: TRBD1
size: .
J: TRBJ1-2
DNA: TGTGCCAGCAGGGGGTGCCCGGGACAGCCTGGACCCGTCTTC
CDR3: CASRGCPGQPGPVF

V: TRBV15
D: .
size: .
J: TRBJ1-2
DNA: TGTGCCACCCGTCTCGGGGGCACGACCACCCGCCGCGACTATGGCTACACCTTC
CDR3: CATRLGGTTTRRDYGYTF

V: TRBV28
D: .
size: many
J: TRBJ2-5
DNA: TGTGCCAGCAGTCCGTGGACCCCGACCCAGTACTTC
CDR3: CASSPWTPTQYF

V: TRBV29-1
D: .
size: many
J: TRBJ1-2
DNA: TGCAGCGTTGAAGATGTAACAGGGCCGGCTTATGGCTACACCTTC
CDR3: CSVEDVTGPAYGYTF

V: TRBV11-2
D: .
size: many
J: TRBJ1-2
DNA: TGTGCCAGCAGCAAAGAGTCTAATTCACATGGCTACACCTTC
CDR3: CASSKESNSHGYTF

V: TRBV11-2
D: .
size: few
J: TRBJ1-1
DNA: TGTGCCAGCAGCCAAGCCTCAGGGAACACTGAAGCTTTCTTT
CDR3: CASSQASGNTEAFF

V: TRBV6-5
D: .
size: .
J: TRBJ2-5
DNA: TGTGCCAGCAGTTGGGCGAGGGGGGAGACCCAGTACTTC
CDR3: CASSWARGETQYF